Below are 9 T cell receptor beta chains sequenced from a single sample in a study of OX40 agonist ivuxolimab in advanced cancers. Library prep was done by the immunoSEQ multiplex PCR assay. The table was pulled from immuneACCESS by TCRdb, which kept in-frame rearrangements only. Such tables lose some clones; where checked, under half of the loss comes from unresolved V genes, and the rest has no known cause. The sample records around 50,000 clones, around 79% of which are singletons. The ten largest account for roughly 7.9% of the sample. Sequences were derived from CD4+ or CD8+ T cells sorted from blood, sampled in a trial of the OX40 agonist ivuxolimab. The receptors stem from an adult with an advanced solid tumor such as melanoma, head and neck, liver or kidney cancer.

V gene TRBV29-1 combines with J gene TRBJ2-1, with 7 positions matching TRBD1. The germline V gene encodes CDR1 SQVTM and CDR2 ANQGSEA. The V gene end was trimmed by 4 bases and the J gene end by 0 bases; junction bases not matched to a gene: 6. There are 15 residues in the CDR3. The CDR3 region is CSVGVTGSSYNEQFF. CDR3 DNA sequence: TGCAGCGTTGGGGTGACAGGGAGCTCCTACAATGAGCAGTTCTTC.

The CDR3 DNA sequence: TGTGCCAGCAGCCGGAGCAATGAGCAGTTCTTC. It specifies CASSRSNEQFF. This sequence joins TRBV5-5 and TRBJ2-1; D uncertain. CDR3 length: 11 amino acids. The germline CDR1 and CDR2 sequences are SGHKS and YYEKEE (reference sequence). V gave up 4 bases and J gave up 6 bases, with 5 bases separating them.

This chain uses TRBV6-5 with TRBJ2-7; possibly TRBD1 or TRBD2 for D (5 bases each). V was shortened by 2 bases and J by 3 bases, with 8 bases between the two germline ends. The CDR3 contains 13 residues. Germline assignment: CDR1 MNHEY and CDR2 SVGAGI. Here the CDR3 DNA reads TGTGCCAGCAGTTACCCAGGGAGCTACGAGCAGTACTTC. It is translated as CASSYPGSYEQYF.

A remark on this clone: No conserved phenylalanine or tryptophan ends this CDR3, so it is likely a read error. Because the CDR3's place on the DNA is in doubt, the DNA is left out and the CDR3 is given as listed by TCRdb. The chain carries TRBV6-6 and TRBJ2-7; the table assigns TRBD1, which was not confirmed against the DNA. Germline assignment: CDR1 MNHNY and CDR2 SVGAGI (reference sequence). Including both end residues, the CDR3 is 10 amino acids long. CDR3: CASSPGTGHR.

This rearrangement joins TRBV5-6 to TRBJ1-1; a weak D match, TRBD1 (5 bases). The germline V and J ends were trimmed by 3 bases and 4 bases, with 16 bases remaining between them. This CDR3 has 15 amino acids. Germline values: CDR1 SGHDT, CDR2 YYEEEE. This CDR3 is CASSYLQGGSTEAFF. CDR3 DNA: TGTGCCAGCAGCTACTTGCAGGGAGGGTCCACTGAAGCTTTCTTT.

This clone was recorded only once. The chain uses TRBV13 and TRBJ2-1; TRBD2 matches 10 bases. Per germline, CDR1 PRHDT and CDR2 FYEKMQ (reference sequence). Germline trimming cut 5 bases from V and 10 bases from J; bases unmatched to any gene: 14. This CDR3 comprises 16 residues. CDR3 sequence: CASSTETSGRRWEQFF. In DNA, the CDR3 is TGTGCCAGCAGCACAGAGACTAGCGGGCGCCGGTGGGAGCAGTTCTTC.

The chain has TRBV5-1 and TRBJ1-1, with D maybe TRBD1 (5 bases). The CDR3 length is 14 residues. Germline CDR1 reads SGHRS; CDR2 reads YFSETQ. The V end lost 1 base, the J end lost 3 bases, and 10 bases lay between the germline ends. This chain's CDR3 is CASSLRGDDTEAFF. The CDR3 nucleotides are TGCGCCAGCAGCTTGCGAGGGGATGACACTGAAGCTTTCTTT.

The chain is built from TRBV15 and TRBJ1-3; D remains unclear. V was clipped by 0 bases and J by 7 bases, with 10 bases between them. This CDR3 has 14 residues. From germline, CDR1 is LNHNV and CDR2 YYDKDF (reference sequence). The CDR3 loop reads CATSRDGVRNTIYF. The CDR3 nucleotides are TGTGCCACCAGCAGAGATGGGGTTCGGAACACCATATATTTT.

The rearrangement links TRBV4-1 to TRBJ2-7; D remains ambiguous. Trimming removed 2 bases from V and 4 bases from J, with 9 bases in between. The CDR3 consists of 13 residues. In germline, CDR1 is MGHRA, CDR2 YSYEKL. CDR3 DNA: TGCGCCAGCAGCCAACTGGTCGGGTACGAGCAGTACTTC. Amino acids: CASSQLVGYEQYF.